Listed below are T cell receptor beta chains from one sample, sequenced in a study of OX40 agonist ivuxolimab in advanced cancers. Only in-frame clones appear in the TCRdb table, and some are missing; sequencing was by immunoSEQ multiplex PCR. The sample has 20,000 to 25,000 clones; approximately 80% are singletons. Sequenced here: CD4+ or CD8+ T cells sorted from blood, sampled in a trial of the OX40 agonist ivuxolimab. The receptors were sampled from an adult with an advanced solid tumor such as melanoma, head and neck, liver or kidney cancer. Both conserved end residues are part of each CDR3. The order of the fields is CDR3 protein, CDR3 DNA, clone size, V gene, J gene, D gene. A D gene is named only where the DNA matches it firmly. Size tells how often a clone was seen (once, few, many) or the class of an expanded clone, and some rows leave it out.

CDR3aa: CASSQGGGGRQPQHF
CDR3nt: TGTGCCAGCAGCCAAGGTGGTGGGGGCAGACAGCCCCAGCATTTT
abundance: .
v_gene: TRBV14
j_gene: TRBJ1-5
d_gene: .

CDR3aa: CASSSGNQPQHF
CDR3nt: TGTGCCAGCAGTTCAGGGAATCAGCCCCAGCATTTT
abundance: .
v_gene: TRBV27
j_gene: TRBJ1-5
d_gene: .

CDR3aa: CASSAVPGTGSGLNYGYTF
CDR3nt: TGTGCCAGCAGCGCAGTCCCCGGGACAGGGTCAGGTTTAAACTATGGCTACACCTTC
abundance: .
v_gene: TRBV9
j_gene: TRBJ1-2
d_gene: TRBD1

CDR3aa: CASSHGTSGYNEQFF
CDR3nt: TGTGCCAGCAGTCACGGGACTAGCGGCTACAATGAGCAGTTCTTC
abundance: .
v_gene: TRBV6-4
j_gene: TRBJ2-1
d_gene: TRBD2

CDR3aa: CASRGAEAFF
CDR3nt: TGTGCCAGCCGGGGCGCTGAAGCTTTCTTT
abundance: .
v_gene: TRBV25-1
j_gene: TRBJ1-1
d_gene: .

CDR3aa: CASREEGMVGTGVFKTGNTIYF
CDR3nt: TGTGCCAGCAGAGAAGAAGGGATGGTCGGGACAGGGGTTTTTAAGACTGGAAACACCATATATTTT
abundance: medium-sized
v_gene: TRBV6-1
j_gene: TRBJ1-3
d_gene: TRBD1

CDR3aa: CASSLEANSNQPQHF
CDR3nt: TGTGCCAGCAGCTTAGAGGCAAATAGCAATCAGCCCCAGCATTTT
abundance: .
v_gene: TRBV11-2
j_gene: TRBJ1-5
d_gene: .

CDR3aa: CASSLIYSNNEQFF
CDR3nt: TGCGCCAGCAGCTTGATTTACTCCAACAATGAGCAGTTCTTC
abundance: .
v_gene: TRBV5-1
j_gene: TRBJ2-1
d_gene: .

CDR3aa: CASSFTTPSGTDTQYF
CDR3nt: TGTGCCAGCAGTTTCACGACTCCTTCAGGCACAGATACGCAGTATTTT
abundance: .
v_gene: TRBV28
j_gene: TRBJ2-3
d_gene: .

CDR3aa: CASSSGGWITYEQYF
CDR3nt: TGTGCCAGCAGTTCAGGGGGTTGGATAACCTACGAGCAGTACTTC
abundance: .
v_gene: TRBV28
j_gene: TRBJ2-7
d_gene: TRBD1

CDR3aa: CASSQDGTGVYEQYF
CDR3nt: TGCGCCAGCAGCCAAGATGGGACAGGGGTTTACGAGCAGTACTTC
abundance: once
v_gene: TRBV4-1
j_gene: TRBJ2-7
d_gene: TRBD1

CDR3aa: CASSQGSYEQYF
CDR3nt: TGTGCCAGCAGCCAGGGATCCTACGAGCAGTACTTC
abundance: .
v_gene: TRBV14
j_gene: TRBJ2-7
d_gene: .

CDR3aa: CASSTLAGGLNIQYF
CDR3nt: TGTGCCAGCAGCACACTAGCGGGGGGGCTGAACATTCAGTACTTC
abundance: .
v_gene: TRBV7-2
j_gene: TRBJ2-4
d_gene: TRBD2

CDR3aa: CASSLWDSPSNTEAFF
CDR3nt: TGCGCCAGCAGCTTATGGGACAGCCCATCGAACACTGAAGCTTTCTTT
abundance: .
v_gene: TRBV5-1
j_gene: TRBJ1-1
d_gene: TRBD1

CDR3aa: CARRSGLAVYNEQFF
CDR3nt: TGTGCCAGACGATCGGGACTAGCGGTATACAATGAGCAGTTCTTC
abundance: few
v_gene: TRBV6-4
j_gene: TRBJ2-1
d_gene: TRBD2

CDR3aa: CASSLTGGGAYEQYF
CDR3nt: TGTGCCAGCAGCTTAACCGGGGGGGGTGCCTACGAGCAGTACTTC
abundance: .
v_gene: TRBV7-2
j_gene: TRBJ2-7
d_gene: TRBD2

CDR3aa: CASSIGVNTEAFF
CDR3nt: TGTGCCAGTAGTATAGGGGTAAACACTGAAGCTTTCTTT
abundance: .
v_gene: TRBV19
j_gene: TRBJ1-1
d_gene: .

CDR3aa: CASSEMIGSYNEQFF
CDR3nt: TGTGCCAGCAGTGAAATGATTGGCTCCTACAATGAGCAGTTCTTC
abundance: .
v_gene: TRBV25-1
j_gene: TRBJ2-1
d_gene: .

CDR3aa: CASSFKREGSYNEQFF
CDR3nt: TGCGCCAGCAGCTTTAAGCGGGAAGGCTCCTACAATGAGCAGTTCTTC
abundance: .
v_gene: TRBV5-1
j_gene: TRBJ2-1
d_gene: TRBD2

CDR3aa: CASSLGGPEQFF
CDR3nt: TGTGCCAGCAGCTTAGGGGGTCCCGAGCAGTTCTTC
abundance: .
v_gene: TRBV11-2
j_gene: TRBJ2-1
d_gene: .

CDR3aa: CASKTRDLSGNTIYF
CDR3nt: TGTGCCAGTAAAACCCGGGACCTTTCTGGAAACACCATATATTTT
abundance: many
v_gene: TRBV6-5
j_gene: TRBJ1-3
d_gene: .

CDR3aa: CASSSTGVEQYF
CDR3nt: TGTGCCAGCAGCTCGACAGGGGTTGAGCAGTACTTC
abundance: few
v_gene: TRBV7-9
j_gene: TRBJ2-7
d_gene: TRBD1

CDR3aa: CASSLVDTISSYNEQFF
CDR3nt: TGTGCCAGCAGCTTAGTAGATACCATCAGCTCCTACAATGAGCAGTTCTTC
abundance: .
v_gene: TRBV11-2
j_gene: TRBJ2-1
d_gene: .

CDR3aa: CASSESWANQPQHF
CDR3nt: TGTGCCAGCAGTGAAAGTTGGGCAAATCAGCCCCAGCATTTT
abundance: .
v_gene: TRBV6-1
j_gene: TRBJ1-5
d_gene: .

CDR3aa: CASSYTGNKETQYF
CDR3nt: TGTGCCAGCAGTTACACCGGGAACAAAGAGACCCAGTACTTC
abundance: .
v_gene: TRBV6-5
j_gene: TRBJ2-5
d_gene: .

CDR3aa: CSVERTSGARSYNEQFF
CDR3nt: TGCAGCGTTGAGAGGACTAGCGGGGCCCGCTCCTACAATGAGCAGTTCTTC
abundance: .
v_gene: TRBV29-1
j_gene: TRBJ2-1
d_gene: TRBD2

CDR3aa: CASQLGEAETQYF
CDR3nt: TGTGCCAGCCAGCTTGGGGAGGCGGAGACCCAGTACTTC
abundance: few
v_gene: TRBV6-1
j_gene: TRBJ2-5
d_gene: .

CDR3aa: CASTLAGTGNTEAFF
CDR3nt: TGTGCCAGCACCTTAGCGGGGACAGGGAACACTGAAGCTTTCTTT
abundance: .
v_gene: TRBV9
j_gene: TRBJ1-1
d_gene: TRBD1

CDR3aa: CASSVPTRSTDTQYF
CDR3nt: TGTGCCAGCAGCGTCCCGACTCGATCCACAGATACGCAGTATTTT
abundance: once
v_gene: TRBV9
j_gene: TRBJ2-3
d_gene: .

CDR3aa: CASSVGQSSYEQYF
CDR3nt: TGTGCCAGCAGTGTTGGACAGAGCTCCTACGAGCAGTACTTC
abundance: once
v_gene: TRBV6-1
j_gene: TRBJ2-7
d_gene: .

CDR3aa: CASSALLVADTQYF
CDR3nt: TGTGCCAGCAGCGCCTTACTGGTGGCTGATACGCAGTATTTT
abundance: .
v_gene: TRBV9
j_gene: TRBJ2-3
d_gene: .

CDR3aa: CATSQPGEEDGYTF
CDR3nt: TGTGCCACCAGCCAGCCCGGGGAAGAGGATGGCTACACCTTC
abundance: few
v_gene: TRBV15
j_gene: TRBJ1-2
d_gene: .

CDR3aa: CATATGDSYEQYF
CDR3nt: TGCGCCACCGCGACAGGGGACTCCTACGAGCAGTACTTC
abundance: medium-sized
v_gene: TRBV4-1
j_gene: TRBJ2-7
d_gene: TRBD1

CDR3aa: CASPRSSYNEQFF
CDR3nt: TGTGCCAGCCCCCGGAGCTCCTACAATGAGCAGTTCTTC
abundance: once
v_gene: TRBV2
j_gene: TRBJ2-1
d_gene: .

CDR3aa: CASSLTSGSYNEQFF
CDR3nt: TGTGCCAGCAGCCTCACTAGCGGCTCCTACAATGAGCAGTTCTTC
abundance: .
v_gene: TRBV5-6
j_gene: TRBJ2-1
d_gene: TRBD2

CDR3aa: CASPLTGHTEAFF
CDR3nt: TGCGCCAGCCCTCTCACCGGGCACACTGAAGCTTTCTTT
abundance: .
v_gene: TRBV23-1
j_gene: TRBJ1-1
d_gene: .

CDR3aa: CASSEQGRQAYEKLFF
CDR3nt: TGTGCCAGCAGCGAACAGGGTAGACAGGCCTACGAAAAACTGTTTTTT
abundance: .
v_gene: TRBV7-8
j_gene: TRBJ1-4
d_gene: .

CDR3aa: CASSQAGGNEQFF
CDR3nt: TGCGCCAGCAGCCAAGCCGGGGGCAATGAGCAGTTCTTC
abundance: .
v_gene: TRBV4-1
j_gene: TRBJ2-1
d_gene: .

CDR3aa: CASSFSGVTGELFF
CDR3nt: TGTGCCAGCAGTTTTTCGGGAGTGACCGGGGAGCTGTTTTTT
abundance: .
v_gene: TRBV27
j_gene: TRBJ2-2
d_gene: .

CDR3aa: CASRPPSRPF
CDR3nt: TGTGCCAGCAGACCTCCATCCCGCCCCTTC
abundance: .
v_gene: TRBV27
j_gene: TRBJ1-2
d_gene: .

CDR3aa: CASWGEKLFF
CDR3nt: TGTGCCAGTTGGGGAGAAAAACTGTTTTTT
abundance: .
v_gene: TRBV6-6
j_gene: TRBJ1-4
d_gene: .

CDR3aa: CASSFEGRAGGYTF
CDR3nt: TGTGCCAGCAGTTTTGAGGGGCGGGCAGGGGGCTACACCTTC
abundance: .
v_gene: TRBV28
j_gene: TRBJ1-2
d_gene: .

CDR3aa: CASSLGGTGTEAFF
CDR3nt: TGTGCCAGCAGCCTAGGGGGTACAGGCACTGAAGCTTTCTTT
abundance: medium-sized
v_gene: TRBV7-8
j_gene: TRBJ1-1
d_gene: .

CDR3aa: CASSPTALSSYEQYF
CDR3nt: TGCGCCAGCAGCCCAACCGCGTTAAGCTCCTACGAGCAGTACTTC
abundance: .
v_gene: TRBV4-1
j_gene: TRBJ2-7
d_gene: .

CDR3aa: CASSGAWSTDTQYF
CDR3nt: TGTGCCAGCAGCGGGGCGTGGAGCACAGATACGCAGTATTTT
abundance: .
v_gene: TRBV7-6
j_gene: TRBJ2-3
d_gene: .

CDR3aa: CASSPRGGDTEAFF
CDR3nt: TGTGCCAGCAGCCCCAGGGGAGGCGACACTGAAGCTTTCTTT
abundance: .
v_gene: TRBV5-8
j_gene: TRBJ1-1
d_gene: .

CDR3aa: CASRDRVTLEQYF
CDR3nt: TGTGCCAGCAGGGACAGGGTCACCCTCGAGCAGTACTTC
abundance: .
v_gene: TRBV7-3
j_gene: TRBJ2-7
d_gene: TRBD1

CDR3aa: CASSLRAGHYGYTF
CDR3nt: TGTGCCAGCAGTTTAAGGGCCGGACATTATGGCTACACCTTC
abundance: .
v_gene: TRBV28
j_gene: TRBJ1-2
d_gene: .

CDR3aa: CASSLGDGYEQYF
CDR3nt: TGTGCCAGCAGCCTTGGTGATGGATACGAGCAGTACTTC
abundance: .
v_gene: TRBV7-6
j_gene: TRBJ2-7
d_gene: .

CDR3aa: CASSFRDREMVF
CDR3nt: TGTGCCAGCAGTTTTCGAGACAGAGAAATGGTCTTC
abundance: .
v_gene: TRBV27
j_gene: TRBJ2-1
d_gene: .

CDR3aa: CATSEDRDNQPQHF
CDR3nt: TGTGCCACCAGCGAGGACAGGGATAATCAGCCCCAGCATTTT
abundance: once
v_gene: TRBV15
j_gene: TRBJ1-5
d_gene: TRBD1

CDR3aa: CASSSGGGAYEQYF
CDR3nt: TGTGCCAGCAGTTCTGGAGGAGGGGCCTACGAGCAGTACTTC
abundance: .
v_gene: TRBV6-5
j_gene: TRBJ2-7
d_gene: .

CDR3aa: CASRQGQGNEKLFF
CDR3nt: TGTGCCAGCAGACAGGGACAGGGGAATGAAAAACTGTTTTTT
abundance: .
v_gene: TRBV6-1
j_gene: TRBJ1-4
d_gene: TRBD1

CDR3aa: CAISFDRDLYGYTF
CDR3nt: TGTGCCATCAGTTTCGACAGGGACCTCTATGGCTACACCTTC
abundance: few
v_gene: TRBV10-3
j_gene: TRBJ1-2
d_gene: TRBD1

CDR3aa: CAWRSGTGTVGEQYF
CDR3nt: TGTGCCTGGCGATCCGGGACAGGGACAGTCGGGGAGCAGTACTTC
abundance: .
v_gene: TRBV30
j_gene: TRBJ2-7
d_gene: TRBD1